Given below is one T cell receptor beta chain in context. CDR3 length: 14 amino acids. From germline, CDR1 is SEHNR and CDR2 FQNEAQ (reference sequence). V lost 1 base, J lost 5 bases, and 10 bases lay in between. Libraries were prepared by immunoSEQ multiplex PCR; TCRdb keeps only in-frame clonotypes and omits some of them. The table has more than 30,000 clones, around 90% seen once. This entry is derived from a study of blood T cell repertoires in COVID-19. The chain links TRBV7-9 to TRBJ2-3, with a weak D call TRBD2 (5 bases). The sequencing sample was made of peripheral blood. The sequence came from a man in his 60s with active COVID-19. The CDR3 spells CASSLDSSGDTQYF. CDR3 DNA: TGTGCCAGCAGCTTAGATTCCAGCGGAGATACGCAGTATTTT.